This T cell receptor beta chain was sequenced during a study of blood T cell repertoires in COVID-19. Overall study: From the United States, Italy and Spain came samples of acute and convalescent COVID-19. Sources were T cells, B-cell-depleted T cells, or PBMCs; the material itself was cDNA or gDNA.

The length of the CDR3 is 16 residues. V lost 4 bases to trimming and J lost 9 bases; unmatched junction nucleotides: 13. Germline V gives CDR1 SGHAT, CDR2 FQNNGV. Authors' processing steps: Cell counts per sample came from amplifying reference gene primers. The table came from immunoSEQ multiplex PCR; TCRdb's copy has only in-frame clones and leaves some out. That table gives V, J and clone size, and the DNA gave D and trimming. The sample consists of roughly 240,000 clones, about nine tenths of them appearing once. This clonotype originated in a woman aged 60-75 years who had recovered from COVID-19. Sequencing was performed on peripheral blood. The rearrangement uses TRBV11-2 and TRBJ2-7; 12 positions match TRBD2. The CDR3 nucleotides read TGTGCCAGCAGCTCCTCACCTCACACTAGCGGGGGGTCGCAGTACTTC. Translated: CASSSSPHTSGGSQYF.